Shown below are 2 T cell receptor beta chains from a single sample sequenced in a study of blood T cell repertoires in COVID-19. TCRdb's copy holds only in-frame clones and misses some; the assay was immunoSEQ multiplex PCR. The data show 150,000 to 200,000 clones, around 80% seen once. Sequences were obtained from PBMCs or T cells enriched from blood (not recorded which). These receptors all stem from a man between 50 and 59 years old who had recovered from COVID-19.

This clone was seen a handful of times. V is TRBV19 and J is TRBJ1-2; 9 nucleotides line up with TRBD1. In germline, CDR1 is LNHDA, CDR2 SQIVND (reference sequence). The J segment lost 0 bases and the V segment lost 5 bases, leaving 7 bases of the junction unmatched. The CDR3 consists of 16 residues. The CDR3 loop reads CASSSQGAASNYGYTF. Written as DNA, the CDR3 is TGTGCCAGTAGTTCACAGGGGGCGGCTTCTAACTATGGCTACACCTTC.

This clone was recorded once. The CDR3 sequence is CASSSRQYNEQFF. The CDR3 nucleotides read TGTGCCAGCAGTTCGAGACAGTACAATGAGCAGTTCTTC. This chain uses TRBV12-3 or TRBV12-4 with TRBJ2-1, with a tentative D call TRBD1 (5 bases). The CDR3 runs 13 residues. Trimming removed 4 bases from V and 4 bases from J, with 8 bases in between.